The 28 T cell receptor beta chains listed next were all sequenced from one sample in a study of liver allograft versus peripheral blood T cells. Study as a whole: What was compared were the T cell receptor repertoires in transplanted livers and those in the peripheral blood of recipients.

TCRdb reprocessed the reads with MiXCR, giving one entry per CDR3 protein. The table records 8,000 to 9,500 distinct CDR3 sequences, about a fifth of them present only once. Receptors were obtained from a human patient who had a liver transplant. Some T cells may originate from the graft donor.

Only a few counts were recorded for this clonotype. This chain links TRBV6-6 with TRBJ1-5; D is ambiguous. This CDR3 has 12 residues. V was pared by 2 bases and J by 6 bases, with 5 bases between. The V gene's germline CDR1 is MNHNY and CDR2 SVGAGI (reference sequence). The CDR3 spells CASSYGFQPQHF. The CDR3, as DNA: TGTGCCAGCAGTTACGGGTTTCAGCCCCAGCATTTT.

The gene calls are TRBV6-6 and TRBJ2-7; no clear D gene. V gave up 6 bases and J gave up 1 base, with 4 bases separating them. The CDR3 loop spans 11 amino acids. The germline V gene has CDR1 MNHNY and CDR2 SVGAGI (reference sequence). The CDR3 loop reads CASRVSYEQYF. The DNA for the CDR3 is TGTGCCAGCAGGGTTTCCTACGAGCAGTACTTC.

Judged by abundance, this clonotype is medium-sized. J is TRBJ1-2 and V is TRBV29-1, with D unclear. This CDR3 comprises 13 residues. The ends were cut back, 1 base at V and 0 bases at J, with 6 bases in the middle. In germline, CDR1 is SQVTM, CDR2 ANQGSEA. CDR3 in amino acids: CSVEVGPNYGYTF. CDR3 bases: TGCAGCGTTGAAGTTGGGCCTAACTATGGCTACACCTTC.

The rearrangement uses TRBV6-2 or TRBV6-3 and TRBJ1-1, with TRBD1 as a possible D gene (6 bases). Germline loops: CDR1 MNHEY, CDR2 SVGEGT. The CDR3 totals 15 residues. V shed 0 bases and J shed 6 bases, with 14 bases lying between them. For the CDR3, the DNA is TGTGCCAGCAGTTACTCGAGCAGGGGAGCTCCTGAAGCTTTCTTT. It specifies CASSYSSRGAPEAFF.

This clonotype was observed a few times. The chain is built from TRBV27 and TRBJ1-5, with a weak D call TRBD1 (5 bases). Germline-derived CDR1 and CDR2 are MNHEY and SMNVEV (reference sequence). CDR3 size: 17 residues. V shed 6 bases and J shed 0 bases, with 18 bases lying between them. The chain's CDR3 is CASSIRTPIYSNQPQHF. CDR3 in DNA: TGTGCCAGCAGCATCAGGACACCGATTTATAGCAATCAGCCCCAGCATTTT.

This clonotype has just a few counts. The chain combines TRBV7-9 with TRBJ2-1; 12 bases map to TRBD2. V lost 5 bases, J lost 0 bases, and 17 bases stayed unmatched. The CDR3 length is 21 residues. Germline CDR1 is SEHNR and CDR2 is FQNEAQ (reference sequence). The CDR3 nucleotides are TGTGCCAGCAGCGGTTTTTCCTTCGGGGGACTAGCGGGCGGCTCCTACAATGAGCAGTTCTTC. Translating gives CASSGFSFGGLAGGSYNEQFF.

On this clonotype itself: Since a much larger clone is just one base distant, this may be a read error. This chain connects TRBV10-3 to TRBJ1-4; maybe TRBD1 (5 bases). V dropped 5 bases and J dropped 0 bases, with 10 bases sitting between them. CDR3 length equals 15 residues. Germline loops: CDR1 ENHRY, CDR2 SYGVKD. CDR3 nucleotides: TGTGCCATCAGTTACTCGGGGGCAACTAATGAAAAACTGTTTTTT. It translates to CAISYSGATNEKLFF.

The chain carries TRBV6-5 and TRBJ2-7; D may match TRBD1 or TRBD2 (6 bases each). This CDR3 region has 12 residues. V was cut by 5 bases and J by 6 bases, with 11 bases left in between. Germline CDR1 MNHEY, CDR2 SVGAGI. The CDR3 protein is CASSHRGREQYF. CDR3 in DNA: TGTGCCAGCAGTCATCGGGGGCGCGAGCAGTACTTC.

Relative to its sample, this clonotype is medium-sized. The rearrangement links TRBV10-3 to TRBJ1-2; D is possibly TRBD1 (5 bases). From germline, CDR1 is ENHRY and CDR2 SYGVKD. The CDR3 extends over 15 amino acids. V was pared by 7 bases and J by 3 bases, with 18 bases between. CDR3 DNA sequence: TGTGCCATCAAGGAGGATGCAGGGAGACACTATGGCTACACCTTC. Translating it yields CAIKEDAGRHYGYTF.

V is TRBV30 and J is TRBJ1-1, with 8 nucleotides matching TRBD1. Germline V gene sequence: CDR1 GTSNPN, CDR2 SVGIG (reference sequence). The V and J ends lost 5 bases and 5 bases, in that order; junction bases with no gene match: 7. There are 13 residues in the CDR3. The CDR3 loop reads CAWHPGGLTEAFF. The DNA for the CDR3 is TGTGCCTGGCATCCAGGGGGCCTGACTGAAGCTTTCTTT.

This clonotype is labeled as medium-sized. J is TRBJ2-7 and V is TRBV6-2 or TRBV6-3; D gene unclear. The CDR3 sequence is 16 residues long. V lost 4 bases, J lost 5 bases, and 21 bases lay in between. Germline V lookup: CDR1 MNHEY, CDR2 SVGEGT. In DNA form, the CDR3 reads TGTGCCAGCAGTTTATTTGGCCCAACGATTACAAACGAGCAGTACTTC. It codes for CASSLFGPTITNEQYF.

The gene calls are TRBV7-9 and TRBJ1-1; D might be TRBD1 (5 bases). V dropped 2 bases and J dropped 3 bases, with 10 bases sitting between them. The CDR3 is 14 amino acids. The germline V gene has CDR1 SEHNR and CDR2 FQNEAQ (reference sequence). The CDR3 sequence is CASSLWGMDTEAFF. The CDR3, as DNA: TGTGCCAGCAGCTTATGGGGGATGGACACTGAAGCTTTCTTT.

This clonotype has just a few counts. The chain uses TRBV13 and TRBJ1-4; 8 positions agree with TRBD1. CDR1 and CDR2 (germline): PRHDT, FYEKMQ (reference sequence). The CDR3 is made up of 15 amino acids. The ends lost 5 bases at V and 10 bases at J; junction bases unmatched: 12. The CDR3 nucleotides are TGTGCCAGCAGCACCAACGGACAGGGTGAGAGAAAACTGTTTTTT. Translating gives CASSTNGQGERKLFF.

This chain's CDR3 is CASSWSLGYQPQHF. The CDR3 DNA reads as TGTGCCAGTAGTTGGTCTCTTGGTTATCAGCCCCAGCATTTT. The gene calls are TRBV19 and TRBJ1-5; D unclear. From germline, CDR1 is LNHDA and CDR2 SQIVND (reference sequence). The CDR3 is made up of 14 amino acids. Trimming removed 5 bases at V and 5 bases at J, with 13 bases between.

By share, this clonotype counts as medium-sized. V is TRBV6-1 and J is TRBJ1-4; D gene ambiguous. The CDR3 is 13 residues long. CDR1 and CDR2 (germline): MNHNS, SASEGT. Trimming stripped 4 bases from V and 5 bases from J, with 8 bases between. The CDR3 region is CASSGVINEKLFF. For the CDR3, the DNA is TGTGCCAGCAGTGGGGTCATCAATGAAAAACTGTTTTTT.

This clonotype was counted ten times or more. V gene TRBV19 combines with J gene TRBJ2-7; 8 nucleotides match TRBD1. J gave up 0 bases and V 11 bases, and 9 bases lay outside the gene matches. The V gene's germline CDR1 is LNHDA and CDR2 SQIVND (reference sequence). CDR3 length equals 14 residues. This CDR3 is CACAPGTGSYEQYF. CDR3 in DNA: TGTGCCTGTGCACCCGGGACAGGCTCCTACGAGCAGTACTTC.

In its sample, this clonotype ranks as medium-sized (0.01 to 0.1%). The genes are TRBV6-6 and TRBJ1-1; D is unclear. CDR3 size: 13 residues. Germline loops: CDR1 MNHNY, CDR2 SVGAGI (reference sequence). The V and J ends lost 7 bases and 0 bases respectively, with 9 bases between them. CDR3 in DNA: TGTGCCAGCACCGACGCACTGAACACTGAAGCTTTCTTT. Translated, it gives CASTDALNTEAFF.

With respect to this clonotype: A read error may be the cause here, since a much bigger clone is one base away. The J gene is TRBJ2-7, the V gene TRBV27; 9 nucleotides align to TRBD1. V lost 8 bases to trimming and J lost 2 bases; unmatched junction nucleotides: 10. The CDR3 contains 15 residues. Germline V gene lookup returns CDR1 MNHEY and CDR2 SMNVEV (reference sequence). The CDR3 region is CASGGRDRAAYEQYF. The CDR3, as DNA: TGTGCCAGCGGCGGTCGGGACAGGGCGGCCTACGAGCAGTACTTC.

This clonotype is labeled as medium-sized. This chain connects TRBV13 to TRBJ1-2; no clear D gene. This CDR3 contains 14 residues. With 2 bases removed from V and 3 bases from J, the gap between germline ends came to 10 bases. Germline V gene data show CDR1 as PRHDT and CDR2 as FYEKMQ (reference sequence). CDR3: CASSLNLEDYGYTF. CDR3 nucleotides: TGTGCCAGCAGCTTAAACTTGGAGGACTATGGCTACACCTTC. The entire variable domain, with the rest obtained from reference TRBV13 and TRBJ1-2, is as follows: AAGVIQSPRHLIKEKRETATLKCYPIPRHDTVYWYQQGPGQDPQFLISFYEKMQSDKGSIPDRFSAQQFSDYHSELNMSSLELGDSALYFCASSLNLEDYGYTFGSGTRLTVV.

This rearrangement joins TRBV5-4 to TRBJ1-5; D possibly corresponds to TRBD1 (6 bases). CDR1 and CDR2 (germline): SGHNT, YYREEE (reference sequence). The CDR3 has 13 amino acids. Between the trimmed V and J ends, which lost 3 bases and 4 bases, there was a span of 8 bases. CDR3 in amino acids: CASSSDRNQPQHF. CDR3 coding DNA: TGTGCCAGCAGCTCCGACAGGAATCAGCCCCAGCATTTT.

The genes are TRBV12-5 and TRBJ1-6; D not certain. CDR1 and CDR2 (germline): LGHNT, FRNRAP. This CDR3 spans 19 amino acids. V was trimmed by 0 bases and J by 3 bases, leaving 18 bases between them. The CDR3 here is CASGLVLGEDYFYNSPLHF. The CDR3 DNA is TGTGCTAGTGGTTTGGTACTTGGTGAGGATTACTTCTATAATTCACCCCTCCACTTT.

By share of the sample, this clonotype is medium-sized. The V gene is TRBV5-6, the J gene TRBJ1-1; D remains ambiguous. Trimming took off 2 bases at V and 8 bases at J, with 13 bases between the two ends. Germline V CDR1 and CDR2: SGHDT, YYEEEE. The CDR3 runs to 13 residues. Here the CDR3 reads CASSFNPPGEAFF. In DNA, the CDR3 is TGTGCCAGCAGCTTTAACCCTCCAGGCGAAGCTTTCTTT.

The genes are TRBV6-6 and TRBJ2-2; no firm D call. Germline lookup yields CDR1 MNHNY and CDR2 SVGAGI (reference sequence). CDR3 length: 13 residues. V lost 7 bases to trimming and J lost 0 bases, with 6 bases between them. CDR3 protein: CASTQTNTGELFF. The DNA for the CDR3 is TGTGCCAGCACCCAGACGAACACCGGGGAGCTGTTTTTT.

In this sample, this clonotype turned up a few times. CDR3 DNA sequence: TGTGCCAGTAGTATCGGACAGGGGGCTTTCAACGAGCAGTACTTC. Translating gives CASSIGQGAFNEQYF. The chain has TRBV19 and TRBJ2-7, with TRBD1 matching over 11 bases. Losses at the gene ends were 3 bases for V and 5 bases for J; bases not matched to a gene: 6. From germline, CDR1 is LNHDA and CDR2 SQIVND (reference sequence). The CDR3 has 15 residues. Based on the CDR3 plus reference TRBV19 and TRBJ2-7, the full variable domain is DGGITQSPKYLFRKEGQNVTLSCEQNLNHDAMYWYRQDPGQGLRLIYYSQIVNDFQKGDIAEGYSVSREKKESFPLTVTSAQKNPTAFYLCASSIGQGAFNEQYFGPGTRLTVT.

V usage is TRBV12-3 or TRBV12-4 and J usage is TRBJ1-1; D not resolved. Trimming took off 5 bases at V and 0 bases at J, with 13 bases between the two ends. This CDR3 has 15 residues. CDR3: CASSPAGKMNTEAFF. In DNA, the CDR3 is TGTGCCAGCAGTCCCGCCGGGAAAATGAACACTGAAGCTTTCTTT.

V usage is TRBV11-2 and J usage is TRBJ2-2; D not certain. Germline CDR1 and CDR2: SGHAT and FQNNGV. V lost 5 bases, J lost 3 bases, and 13 bases lay in between. This CDR3 contains 15 residues. The CDR3 here is CASSRDGDYTGELFF. The CDR3 DNA reads TGTGCCAGCAGCAGAGACGGAGACTACACCGGGGAGCTGTTTTTT.

This chain uses TRBV12-3 or TRBV12-4 with TRBJ1-6, with 7 bases aligning to TRBD1. Losses at the gene ends were 4 bases for V and 3 bases for J; bases not matched to a gene: 0. The CDR3 extends over 14 amino acids. The CDR3 DNA reads as TGTGCCAGCAGTTCAGGGGGCTATAATTCACCCCTCCACTTT. Its protein product is CASSSGGYNSPLHF.

In its sample, this clonotype is medium-sized. The chain links TRBV14 to TRBJ1-1; weak D call: TRBD1 (5 bases). Deletions cut 4 bases from V and 4 bases from J, with 10 bases between. CDR3 length equals 13 residues. Germline values: CDR1 SGHDN, CDR2 FVKESK. The CDR3 DNA follows: TGTGCCAGCAGCCGGGGGTTTTTCACTGAAGCTTTCTTT. Translation gives CASSRGFFTEAFF.